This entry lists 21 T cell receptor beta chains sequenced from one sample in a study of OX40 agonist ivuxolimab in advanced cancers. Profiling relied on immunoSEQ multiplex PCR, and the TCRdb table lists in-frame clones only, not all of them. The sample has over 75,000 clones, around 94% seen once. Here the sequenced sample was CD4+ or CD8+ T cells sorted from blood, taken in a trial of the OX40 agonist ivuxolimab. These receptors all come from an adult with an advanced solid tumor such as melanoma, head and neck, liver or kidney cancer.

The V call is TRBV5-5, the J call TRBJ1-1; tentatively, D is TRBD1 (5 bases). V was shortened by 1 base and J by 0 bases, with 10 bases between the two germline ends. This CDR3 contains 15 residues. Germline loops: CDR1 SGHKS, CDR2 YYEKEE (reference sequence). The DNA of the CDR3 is TGTGCCAGCAGCTTGCCAGCGGGGGTGAACACTGAAGCTTTCTTT. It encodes CASSLPAGVNTEAFF.

CDR3 region: CASRIQTGRNEQFF. DNA for the CDR3: TGTGCCAGCAGAATACAGACAGGGCGCAATGAGCAGTTCTTC. The rearrangement joins TRBV2 to TRBJ2-1, with 7 positions matching TRBD1. CDR3 length: 14 amino acids. J was trimmed by 6 bases and V by 6 bases; bases with no gene match: 8. From germline, CDR1 is SNHLY and CDR2 FYNNEI.

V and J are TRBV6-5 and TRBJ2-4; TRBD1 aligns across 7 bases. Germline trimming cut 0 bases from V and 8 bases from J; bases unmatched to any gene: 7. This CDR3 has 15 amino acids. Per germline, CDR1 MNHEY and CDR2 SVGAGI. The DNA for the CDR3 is TGTGCCAGCAGTTACTCGGGACAGTGGGCGGACATTCAGTACTTC. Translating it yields CASSYSGQWADIQYF.

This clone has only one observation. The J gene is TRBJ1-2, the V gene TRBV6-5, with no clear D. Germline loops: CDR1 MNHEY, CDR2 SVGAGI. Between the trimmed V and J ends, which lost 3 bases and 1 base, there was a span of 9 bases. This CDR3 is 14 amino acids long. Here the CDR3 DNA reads TGTGCCAGCAGTTATGGTGGGATTAACTATGGCTACACCTTC. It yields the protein CASSYGGINYGYTF.

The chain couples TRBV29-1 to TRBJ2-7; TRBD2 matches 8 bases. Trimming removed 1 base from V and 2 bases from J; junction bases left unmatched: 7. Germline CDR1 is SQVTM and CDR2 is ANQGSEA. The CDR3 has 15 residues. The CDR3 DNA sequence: TGCAGCGTTGAAGGGGATAGCGGGGTCCCCTACGAGCAGTACTTC. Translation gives CSVEGDSGVPYEQYF.

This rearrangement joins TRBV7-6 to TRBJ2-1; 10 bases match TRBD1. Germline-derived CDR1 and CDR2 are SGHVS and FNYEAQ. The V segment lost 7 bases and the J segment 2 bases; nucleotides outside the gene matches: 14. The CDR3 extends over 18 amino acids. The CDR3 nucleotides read TGTGCCAGCACCAATCAATTGACAGGGGGCCTCGCCTACAATGAGCAGTTCTTC. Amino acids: CASTNQLTGGLAYNEQFF.

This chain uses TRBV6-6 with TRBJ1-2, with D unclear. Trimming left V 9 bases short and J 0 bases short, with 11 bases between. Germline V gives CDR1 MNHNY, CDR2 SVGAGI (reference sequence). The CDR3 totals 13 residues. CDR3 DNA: TGTGCCAGTTCCGAGACCGCTAACTATGGCTACACCTTC. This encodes CASSETANYGYTF.

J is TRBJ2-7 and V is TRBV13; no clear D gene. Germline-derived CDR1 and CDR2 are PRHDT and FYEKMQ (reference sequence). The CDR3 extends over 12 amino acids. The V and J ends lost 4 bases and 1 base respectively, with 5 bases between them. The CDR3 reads CASSSSSYEQYF. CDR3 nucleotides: TGTGCCAGCAGCTCCTCATCCTACGAGCAGTACTTC.

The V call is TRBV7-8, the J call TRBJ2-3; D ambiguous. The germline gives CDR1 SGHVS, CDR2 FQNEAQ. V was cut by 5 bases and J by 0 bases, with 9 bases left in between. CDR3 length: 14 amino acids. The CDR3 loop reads CASSPWRSTDTQYF. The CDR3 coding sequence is TGTGCCAGCAGCCCCTGGCGGAGCACAGATACGCAGTATTTT.

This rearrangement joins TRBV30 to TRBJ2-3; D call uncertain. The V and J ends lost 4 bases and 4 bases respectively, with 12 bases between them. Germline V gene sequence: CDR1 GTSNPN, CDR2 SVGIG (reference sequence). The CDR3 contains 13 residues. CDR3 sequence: CAWIPNGADTQYF. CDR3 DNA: TGTGCCTGGATTCCGAATGGGGCAGATACGCAGTATTTT.

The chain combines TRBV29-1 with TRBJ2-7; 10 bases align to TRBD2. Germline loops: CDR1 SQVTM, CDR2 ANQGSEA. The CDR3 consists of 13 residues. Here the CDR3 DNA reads TGCAGTGTTACTAGCGGGGAATCCTACGAGCAGTACTTC. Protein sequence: CSVTSGESYEQYF.

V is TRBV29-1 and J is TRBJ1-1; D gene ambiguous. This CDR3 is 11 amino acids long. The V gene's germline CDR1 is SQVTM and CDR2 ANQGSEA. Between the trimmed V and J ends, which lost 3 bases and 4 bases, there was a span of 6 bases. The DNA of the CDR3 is TGCAGCGTTGAGATGGGCACTGAAGCTTTCTTT. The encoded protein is CSVEMGTEAFF.

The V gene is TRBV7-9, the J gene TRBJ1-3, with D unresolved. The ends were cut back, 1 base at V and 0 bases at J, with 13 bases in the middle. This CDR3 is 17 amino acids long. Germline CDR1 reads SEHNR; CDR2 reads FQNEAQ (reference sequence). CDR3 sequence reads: CASSLEGRGSSGNTIYF. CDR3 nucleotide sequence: TGTGCCAGCAGCTTAGAAGGCCGGGGTAGCTCTGGAAACACCATATATTTT.

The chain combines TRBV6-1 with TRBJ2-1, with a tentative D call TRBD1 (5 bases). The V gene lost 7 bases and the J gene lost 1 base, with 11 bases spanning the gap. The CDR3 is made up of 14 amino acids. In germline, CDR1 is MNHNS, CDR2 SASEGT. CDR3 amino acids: CASNQGASYNEQFF. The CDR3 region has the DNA TGTGCCAGCAACCAGGGTGCGTCCTACAATGAGCAGTTCTTC.

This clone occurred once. The DNA for the CDR3 is TGCAGCGTTGACCGCCCAAAAACCGACTACAATGAGCAGTTCTTC. It encodes CSVDRPKTDYNEQFF. This rearrangement joins TRBV29-1 to TRBJ2-1; D is uncertain. The CDR3 extends over 15 amino acids. CDR1 and CDR2 (germline): SQVTM, ANQGSEA. Trimming shortened V by 3 bases and J by 3 bases, and 15 bases separated the two germline ends.

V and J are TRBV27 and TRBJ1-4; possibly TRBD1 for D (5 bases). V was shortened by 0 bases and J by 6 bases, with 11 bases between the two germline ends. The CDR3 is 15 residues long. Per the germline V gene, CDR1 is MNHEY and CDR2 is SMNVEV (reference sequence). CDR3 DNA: TGTGCCAGCAGTTTATCCGGGACCGCCGATGAAAAACTGTTTTTT. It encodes CASSLSGTADEKLFF. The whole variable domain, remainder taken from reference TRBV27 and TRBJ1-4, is EAQVTQNPRYLITVTGKKLTVTCSQNMNHEYMSWYRQDPGLGLRQIYYSMNVEVTDKGDVPEGYKVSRKEKRNFPLILESPSPNQTSLYFCASSLSGTADEKLFFGSGTQLSVL.

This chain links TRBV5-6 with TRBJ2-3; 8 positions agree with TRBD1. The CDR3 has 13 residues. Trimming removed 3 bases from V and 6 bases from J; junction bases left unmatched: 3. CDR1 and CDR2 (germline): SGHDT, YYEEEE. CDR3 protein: CASSWAGGDTQYF. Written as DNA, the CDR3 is TGTGCCAGCAGCTGGGCAGGGGGCGATACGCAGTATTTT.

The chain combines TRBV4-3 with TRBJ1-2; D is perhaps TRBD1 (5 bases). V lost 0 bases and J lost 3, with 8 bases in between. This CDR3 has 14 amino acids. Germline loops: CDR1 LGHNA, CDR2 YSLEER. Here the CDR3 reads CASSQDGGDYGYTF. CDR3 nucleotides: TGCGCCAGCAGCCAAGATGGGGGGGACTATGGCTACACCTTC.

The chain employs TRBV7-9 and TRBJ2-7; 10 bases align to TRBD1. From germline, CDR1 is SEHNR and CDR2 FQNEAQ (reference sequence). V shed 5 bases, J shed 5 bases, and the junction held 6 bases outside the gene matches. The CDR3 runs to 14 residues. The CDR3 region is CASSRGTGAHEQYF. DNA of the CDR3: TGTGCCAGCAGCCGCGGGACAGGGGCCCACGAGCAGTACTTC.

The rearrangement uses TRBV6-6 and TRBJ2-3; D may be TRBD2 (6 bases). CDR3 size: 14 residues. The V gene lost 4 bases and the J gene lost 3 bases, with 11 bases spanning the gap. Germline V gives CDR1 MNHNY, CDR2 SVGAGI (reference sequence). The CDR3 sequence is CASSLLGGTDTQYF. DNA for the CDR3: TGTGCCAGCAGTTTACTTGGGGGGACAGATACGCAGTATTTT.

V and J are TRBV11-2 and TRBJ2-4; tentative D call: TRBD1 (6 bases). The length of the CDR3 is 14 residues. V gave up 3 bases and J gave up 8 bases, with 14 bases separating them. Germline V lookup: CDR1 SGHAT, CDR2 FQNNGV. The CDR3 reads CASSLGSPGDIQYF. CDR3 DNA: TGTGCCAGCAGCTTGGGCTCACCAGGGGACATTCAGTACTTC.